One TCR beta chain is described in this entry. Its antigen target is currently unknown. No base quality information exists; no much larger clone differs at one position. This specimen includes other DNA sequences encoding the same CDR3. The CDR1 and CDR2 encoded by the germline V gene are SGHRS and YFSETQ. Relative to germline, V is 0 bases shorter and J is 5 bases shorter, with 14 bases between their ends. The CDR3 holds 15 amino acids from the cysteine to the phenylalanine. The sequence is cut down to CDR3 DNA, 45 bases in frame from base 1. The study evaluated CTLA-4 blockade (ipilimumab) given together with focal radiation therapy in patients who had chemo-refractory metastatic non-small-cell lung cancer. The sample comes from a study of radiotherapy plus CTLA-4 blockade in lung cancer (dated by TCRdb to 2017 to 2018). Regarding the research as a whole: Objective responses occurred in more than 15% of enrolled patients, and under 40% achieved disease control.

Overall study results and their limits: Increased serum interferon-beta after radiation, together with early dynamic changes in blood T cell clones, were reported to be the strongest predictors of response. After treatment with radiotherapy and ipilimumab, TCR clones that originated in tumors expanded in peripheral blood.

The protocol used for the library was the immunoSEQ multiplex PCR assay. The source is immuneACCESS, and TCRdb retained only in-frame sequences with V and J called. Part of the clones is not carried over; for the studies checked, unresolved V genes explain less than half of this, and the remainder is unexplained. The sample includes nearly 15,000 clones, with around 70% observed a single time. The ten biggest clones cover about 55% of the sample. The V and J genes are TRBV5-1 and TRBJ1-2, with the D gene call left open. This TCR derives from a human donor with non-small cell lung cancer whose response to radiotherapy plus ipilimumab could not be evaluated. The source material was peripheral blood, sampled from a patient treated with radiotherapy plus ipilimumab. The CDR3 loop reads CASSLAGVEGYGYTF. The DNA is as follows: TGCGCCAGCAGCTTGGCGGGAGTGGAAGGGTATGGCTACACCTTC.